This T cell receptor (beta chain) comes out of a study of T-cell memory formation after mild COVID-19. V lost 5 bases and J lost 2, with 15 bases in between. This CDR3 spans 16 amino acids. The TCR alpha and TCR beta cDNA libraries, bearing sample barcodes and UMIs, were generated by 5'RACE using constant-segment primers. TCRdb re-analysed the 5' RACE reads in MiXCR, keeping a single row per CDR3 protein. The sample consists of fewer than 600,000 distinct CDR3 sequences, roughly 20% of them appearing once. This clonotype has a handful of counts. The receptor comes from an adult woman who had mild COVID-19 (a few samples of this study predate the infection). Cell type and time point are not known. The sequenced sample consisted of PBMCs or a T cell subset sorted from them (not recorded which). The rearrangement uses TRBV12-3 or TRBV12-4 and TRBJ2-2; D possibly corresponds to TRBD2 (5 bases). CDR3 loop: CASSPPLRANTGELFF. Written as DNA, the CDR3 is TGTGCCAGCAGTCCGCCCCTGAGGGCCAACACCGGGGAGCTGTTTTTT.